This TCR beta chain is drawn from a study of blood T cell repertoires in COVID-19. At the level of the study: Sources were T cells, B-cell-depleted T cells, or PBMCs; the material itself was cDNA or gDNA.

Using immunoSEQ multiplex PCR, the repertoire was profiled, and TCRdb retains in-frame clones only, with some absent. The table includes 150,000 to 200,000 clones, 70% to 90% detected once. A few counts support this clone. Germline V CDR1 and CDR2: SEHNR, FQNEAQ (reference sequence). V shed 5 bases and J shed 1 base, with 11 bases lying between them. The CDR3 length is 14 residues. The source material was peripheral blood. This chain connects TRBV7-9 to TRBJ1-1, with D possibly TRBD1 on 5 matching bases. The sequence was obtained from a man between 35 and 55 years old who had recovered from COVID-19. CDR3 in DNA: TGTGCCAGCAGCGAGGACACCAAGAACACTGAAGCTTTCTTT. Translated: CASSEDTKNTEAFF.